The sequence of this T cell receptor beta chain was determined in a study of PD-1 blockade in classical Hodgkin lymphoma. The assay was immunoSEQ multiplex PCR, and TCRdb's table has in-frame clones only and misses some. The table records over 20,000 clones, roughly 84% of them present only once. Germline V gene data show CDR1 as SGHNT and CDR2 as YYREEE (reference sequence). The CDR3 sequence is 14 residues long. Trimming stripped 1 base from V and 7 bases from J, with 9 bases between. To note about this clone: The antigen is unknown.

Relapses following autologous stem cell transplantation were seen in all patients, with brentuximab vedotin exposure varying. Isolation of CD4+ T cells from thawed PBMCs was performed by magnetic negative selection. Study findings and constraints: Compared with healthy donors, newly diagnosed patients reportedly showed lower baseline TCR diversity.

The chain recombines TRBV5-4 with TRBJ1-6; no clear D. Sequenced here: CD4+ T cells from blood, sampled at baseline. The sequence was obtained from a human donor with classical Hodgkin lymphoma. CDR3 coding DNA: TGTGCCAGCAGCTTGAGGGATAGGAATTCACCCCTCCACTTT. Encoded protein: CASSLRDRNSPLHF.